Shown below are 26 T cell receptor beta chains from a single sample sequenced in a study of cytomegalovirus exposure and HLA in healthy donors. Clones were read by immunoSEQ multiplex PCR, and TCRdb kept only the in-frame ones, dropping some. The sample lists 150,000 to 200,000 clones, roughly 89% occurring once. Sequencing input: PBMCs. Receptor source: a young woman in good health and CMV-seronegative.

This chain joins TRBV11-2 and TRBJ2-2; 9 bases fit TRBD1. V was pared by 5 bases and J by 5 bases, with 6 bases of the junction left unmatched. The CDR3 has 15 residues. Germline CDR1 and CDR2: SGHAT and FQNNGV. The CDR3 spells CASSPGQGMTGELFF. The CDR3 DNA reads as TGTGCCAGCAGCCCTGGACAGGGGATGACCGGGGAGCTGTTTTTT.

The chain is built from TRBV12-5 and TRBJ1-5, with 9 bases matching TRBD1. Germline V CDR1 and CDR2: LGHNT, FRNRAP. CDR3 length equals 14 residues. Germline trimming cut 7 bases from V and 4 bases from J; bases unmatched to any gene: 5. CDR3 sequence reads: CASAKGQGNQPQHF. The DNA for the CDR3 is TGTGCTAGTGCCAAGGGACAGGGTAATCAGCCCCAGCATTTT. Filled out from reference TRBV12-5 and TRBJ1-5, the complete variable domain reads DARVTQTPRHKVTEMGQEVTMRCQPILGHNTVFWYRQTMMQGLELLAYFRNRAPLDDSGMPKDRFSAEMPDATLATLKIQPSEPRDSAVYFCASAKGQGNQPQHFGDGTRLSIL.

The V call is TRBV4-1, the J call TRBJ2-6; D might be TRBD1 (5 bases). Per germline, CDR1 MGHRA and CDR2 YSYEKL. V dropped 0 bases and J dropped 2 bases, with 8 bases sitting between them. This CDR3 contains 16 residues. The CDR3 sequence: CASSQDQGTGANVLTF. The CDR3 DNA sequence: TGCGCCAGCAGCCAAGATCAGGGTACTGGGGCCAACGTCCTGACTTTC.

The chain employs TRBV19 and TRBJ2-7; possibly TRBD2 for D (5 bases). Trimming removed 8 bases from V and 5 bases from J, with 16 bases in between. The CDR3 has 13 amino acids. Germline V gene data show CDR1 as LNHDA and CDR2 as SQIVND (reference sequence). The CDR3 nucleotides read TGTGCCAGTGGGAGACACCTTTTGGACGAGCAGTACTTC. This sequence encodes CASGRHLLDEQYF.

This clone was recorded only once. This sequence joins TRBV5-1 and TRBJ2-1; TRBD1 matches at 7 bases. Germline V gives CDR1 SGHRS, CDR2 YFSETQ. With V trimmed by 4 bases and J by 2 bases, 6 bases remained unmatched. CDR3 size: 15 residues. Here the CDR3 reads CASSPRTGPYNEQFF. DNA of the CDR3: TGCGCCAGCAGCCCACGGACAGGACCCTACAATGAGCAGTTCTTC. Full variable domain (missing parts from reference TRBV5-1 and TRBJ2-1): KAGVTQTPRYLIKTRGQQVTLSCSPISGHRSVSWYQQTPGQGLQFLFEYFSETQRNKGNFPGRFSGRQFSNSRSEMNVSTLELGDSALYLCASSPRTGPYNEQFFGPGTRLTVL.

CDR3 amino acids: CASSTYDRGMAEAFF. The CDR3 DNA follows: TGTGCCAGCAGCACATACGACAGGGGAATGGCTGAAGCTTTCTTT. The V call is TRBV7-9, the J call TRBJ1-1; 8 bases map to TRBD1. CDR3 size: 15 residues. J was trimmed by 6 bases and V by 5 bases; bases with no gene match: 11. The germline CDR1 and CDR2 sequences are SEHNR and FQNEAQ (reference sequence). Filled out from reference TRBV7-9 and TRBJ1-1, the complete variable domain reads DTGVSQNPRHKITKRGQNVTFRCDPISEHNRLYWYRQTLGQGPEFLTYFQNEAQLEKSRLLSDRFSAERPKGSFSTLEIQRTEQGDSAMYLCASSTYDRGMAEAFFGQGTRLTVV.

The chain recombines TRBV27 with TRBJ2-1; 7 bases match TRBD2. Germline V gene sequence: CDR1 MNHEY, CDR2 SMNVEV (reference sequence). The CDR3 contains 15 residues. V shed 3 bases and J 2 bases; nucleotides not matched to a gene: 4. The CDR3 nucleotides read TGTGCCAGCAGTTTGGCCAGCGGGGCCTACAATGAGCAGTTCTTC. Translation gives CASSLASGAYNEQFF.

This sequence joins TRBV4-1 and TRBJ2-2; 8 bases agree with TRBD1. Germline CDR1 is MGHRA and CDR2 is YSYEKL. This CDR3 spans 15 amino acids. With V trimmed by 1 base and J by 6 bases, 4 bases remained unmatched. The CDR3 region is CASSQVQGAAGELFF. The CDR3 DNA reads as TGCGCCAGCAGCCAAGTCCAGGGGGCGGCCGGGGAGCTGTTTTTT.

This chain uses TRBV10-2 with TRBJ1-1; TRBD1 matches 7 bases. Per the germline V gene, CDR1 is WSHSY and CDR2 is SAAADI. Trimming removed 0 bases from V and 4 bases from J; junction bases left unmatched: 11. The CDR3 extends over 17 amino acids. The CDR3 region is CASSESQFRQGGTEAFF. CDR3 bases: TGCGCCAGCAGTGAGTCACAATTTCGACAGGGAGGCACTGAAGCTTTCTTT.

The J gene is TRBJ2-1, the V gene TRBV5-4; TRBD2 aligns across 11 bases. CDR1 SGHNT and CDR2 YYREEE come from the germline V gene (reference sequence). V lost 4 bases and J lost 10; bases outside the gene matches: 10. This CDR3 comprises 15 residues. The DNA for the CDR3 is TGTGCCAGCAGCCTAAGACTAGCGGGGAGGGAGGAGCAGTTCTTC. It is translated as CASSLRLAGREEQFF.

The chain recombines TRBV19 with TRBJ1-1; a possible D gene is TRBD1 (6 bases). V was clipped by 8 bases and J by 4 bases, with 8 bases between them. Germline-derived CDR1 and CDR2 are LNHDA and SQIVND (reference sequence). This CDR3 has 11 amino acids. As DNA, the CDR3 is TGTGCCAGTTTCAGGGGCACTGAAGCTTTCTTT. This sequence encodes CASFRGTEAFF.

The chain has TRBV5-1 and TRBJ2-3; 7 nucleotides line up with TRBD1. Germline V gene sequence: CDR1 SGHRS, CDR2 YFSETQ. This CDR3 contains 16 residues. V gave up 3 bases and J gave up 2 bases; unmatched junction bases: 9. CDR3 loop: CASSSGNRGYTDTQYF. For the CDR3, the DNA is TGCGCCAGCAGCTCCGGAAACAGGGGTTACACAGATACGCAGTATTTT.

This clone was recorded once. The CDR3 bases are TGTGCCAGCAGTGAGAGGGGGCGGTTCAATCAGCCCCAGCATTTT. It encodes CASSERGRFNQPQHF. The rearrangement links TRBV2 to TRBJ1-5; the match to TRBD1 covers 7 bases. The V segment lost 3 bases and the J segment 3 bases; nucleotides outside the gene matches: 5. This CDR3 spans 15 amino acids. Germline V gives CDR1 SNHLY, CDR2 FYNNEI.

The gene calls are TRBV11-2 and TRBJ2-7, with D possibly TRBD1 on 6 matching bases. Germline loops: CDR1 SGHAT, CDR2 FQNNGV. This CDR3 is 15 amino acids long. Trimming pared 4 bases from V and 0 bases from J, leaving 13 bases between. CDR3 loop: CASSSPTGSSYEQYF. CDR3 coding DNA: TGTGCCAGCAGCTCACCCACAGGGAGCTCCTACGAGCAGTACTTC.

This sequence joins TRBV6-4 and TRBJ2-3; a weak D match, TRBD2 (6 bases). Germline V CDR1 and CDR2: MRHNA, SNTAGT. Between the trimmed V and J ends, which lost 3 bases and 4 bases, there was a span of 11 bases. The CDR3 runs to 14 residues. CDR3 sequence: CASSENGEADTQYF. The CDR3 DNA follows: TGTGCCAGCAGTGAGAACGGGGAGGCAGATACGCAGTATTTT.

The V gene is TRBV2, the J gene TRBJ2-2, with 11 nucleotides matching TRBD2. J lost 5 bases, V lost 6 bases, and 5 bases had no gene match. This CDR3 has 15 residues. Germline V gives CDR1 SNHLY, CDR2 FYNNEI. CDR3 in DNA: TGTGCCAGCAGAGAGACTAGCGGGGCGACCGGGGAGCTGTTTTTT. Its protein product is CASRETSGATGELFF.

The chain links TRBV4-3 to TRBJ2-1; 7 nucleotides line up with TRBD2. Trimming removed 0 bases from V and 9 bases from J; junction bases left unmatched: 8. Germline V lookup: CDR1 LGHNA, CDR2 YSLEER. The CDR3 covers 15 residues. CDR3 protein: CASSQDFSGDGEQFF. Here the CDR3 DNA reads TGCGCCAGCAGCCAAGATTTCAGCGGGGACGGTGAGCAGTTCTTC.

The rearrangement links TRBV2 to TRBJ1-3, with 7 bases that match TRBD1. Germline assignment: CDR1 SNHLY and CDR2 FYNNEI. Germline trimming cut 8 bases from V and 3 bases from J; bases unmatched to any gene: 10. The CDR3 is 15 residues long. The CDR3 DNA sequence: TGTGCCAGCGTGGACCCAACAGGGGATGGAAACACCATATATTTT. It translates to CASVDPTGDGNTIYF.

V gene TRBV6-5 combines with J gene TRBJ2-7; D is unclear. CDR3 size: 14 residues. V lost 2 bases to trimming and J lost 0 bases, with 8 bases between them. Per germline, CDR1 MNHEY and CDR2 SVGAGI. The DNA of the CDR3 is TGTGCCAGCAGTTACAGTGAGAGCTCCTACGAGCAGTACTTC. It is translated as CASSYSESSYEQYF.

The CDR3 loop is CASSPQGVYEKLFF. DNA of the CDR3: TGTGCCAGCAGTCCCCAGGGGGTTTACGAAAAACTGTTTTTT. The chain links TRBV6-1 to TRBJ1-4, with 7 bases lining up with TRBD1. The CDR3 contains 14 residues. V trimming: 5 bases; J trimming: 8 bases; junction bases outside the gene matches: 8. Germline V gene sequence: CDR1 MNHNS, CDR2 SASEGT.

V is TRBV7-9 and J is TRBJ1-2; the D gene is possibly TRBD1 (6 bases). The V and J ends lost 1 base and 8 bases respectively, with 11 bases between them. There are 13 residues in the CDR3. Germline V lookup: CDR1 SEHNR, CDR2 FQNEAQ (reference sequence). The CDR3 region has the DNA TGTGCCAGCAGCTTAGGTGGGGGCGGAGGCTACACCTTC. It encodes CASSLGGGGGYTF.

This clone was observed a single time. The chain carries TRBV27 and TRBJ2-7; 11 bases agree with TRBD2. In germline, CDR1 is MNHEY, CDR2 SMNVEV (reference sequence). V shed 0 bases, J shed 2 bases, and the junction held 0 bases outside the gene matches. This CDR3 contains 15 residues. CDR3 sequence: CASSLSSGGAYEQYF. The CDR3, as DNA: TGTGCCAGCAGTTTATCTAGCGGGGGGGCCTACGAGCAGTACTTC.

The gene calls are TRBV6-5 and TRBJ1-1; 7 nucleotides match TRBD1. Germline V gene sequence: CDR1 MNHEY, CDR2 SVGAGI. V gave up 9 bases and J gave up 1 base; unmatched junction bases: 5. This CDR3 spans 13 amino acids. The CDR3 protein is CASLTGRNTEAFF. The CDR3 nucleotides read TGTGCCAGTTTGACAGGGAGGAACACTGAAGCTTTCTTT.

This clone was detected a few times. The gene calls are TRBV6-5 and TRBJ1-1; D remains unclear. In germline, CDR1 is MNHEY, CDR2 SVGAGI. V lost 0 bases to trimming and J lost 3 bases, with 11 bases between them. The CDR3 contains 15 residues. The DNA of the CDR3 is TGTGCCAGCAGTTACTCGCCCCTCGGGGACACTGAAGCTTTCTTT. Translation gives CASSYSPLGDTEAFF.

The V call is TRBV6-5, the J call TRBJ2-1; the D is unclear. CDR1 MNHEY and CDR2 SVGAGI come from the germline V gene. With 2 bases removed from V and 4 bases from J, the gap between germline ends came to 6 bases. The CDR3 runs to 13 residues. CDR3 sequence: CASSYGRYNEQFF. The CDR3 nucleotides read TGTGCCAGCAGTTACGGTAGATACAATGAGCAGTTCTTC.

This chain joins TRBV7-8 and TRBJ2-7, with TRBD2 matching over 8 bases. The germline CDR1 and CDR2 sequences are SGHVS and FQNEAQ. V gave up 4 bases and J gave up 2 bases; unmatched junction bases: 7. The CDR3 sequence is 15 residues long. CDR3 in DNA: TGTGCCAGCAGCTCCTGGACTAGCCGGACCTACGAGCAGTACTTC. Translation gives CASSSWTSRTYEQYF.